Shown below are 30 T cell receptor beta chains from a single sample sequenced in a study of CD8 T cells in Susac syndrome. Reverse transcription of about 0.5 to 1 ug RNA was performed with random hexamers. MiXCR, run by TCRdb on the immunoSEQ multiplex PCR reads, gives a single entry per CDR3 protein. This sample has roughly 80,000 distinct CDR3 sequences, with 94% found just once. The sample was CD8+ T cells from PBMCs. These receptors all come from a human donor in good health.

The J gene is TRBJ1-5, the V gene TRBV12-3 or TRBV12-4, with D maybe TRBD1 (6 bases). The CDR3 runs to 14 residues. The germline V and J ends were trimmed by 6 bases and 7 bases, with 16 bases remaining between them. The CDR3 here is CASRPGGLDQPQHF. The DNA of the CDR3 is TGTGCCAGCAGACCGGGGGGCCTCGACCAGCCCCAGCATTTT.

This chain links TRBV28 with TRBJ1-5; the D is unclear. Germline V gene data show CDR1 as MDHEN and CDR2 as SYDVKM. The V end was cut by 6 bases, the J end by 5 bases, with 14 bases between. This CDR3 spans 14 amino acids. CDR3 in amino acids: CASSPLGWDQPQHF. In DNA, the CDR3 is TGTGCCAGCAGCCCTCTGGGGTGGGATCAGCCCCAGCATTTT.

This CDR3 reads CATGWGLPFF. CDR3 nucleotides: TGTGCCACCGGATGGGGATTGCCGTTCTTC. V gene TRBV27 combines with J gene TRBJ2-1; D gene uncertain. Germline CDR1 is MNHEY and CDR2 is SMNVEV (reference sequence). The CDR3 loop spans 10 amino acids. Trimming left V 10 bases short and J 15 bases short, with 16 bases between.

A few counts support this clonotype. V gene TRBV3-1 combines with J gene TRBJ2-1; 9 nucleotides agree with TRBD1. CDR3 length: 14 amino acids. The V gene's germline CDR1 is LGHDT and CDR2 YNNKEL (reference sequence). The J segment lost 3 bases and the V segment lost 4 bases, leaving 1 base of the junction unmatched. The CDR3 sequence: CASSRQGDYNEQFF. CDR3 nucleotides: TGTGCCAGCAGCCGACAGGGGGACTACAATGAGCAGTTCTTC.

The gene calls are TRBV28 and TRBJ1-4, with unresolved D. In germline, CDR1 is MDHEN, CDR2 SYDVKM. This CDR3 spans 13 amino acids. V shed 10 bases and J shed 6 bases, with 15 bases lying between them. CDR3 sequence reads: CATSHRDDEKLFF. CDR3 in DNA: TGTGCCACCTCCCACAGAGACGATGAAAAACTGTTTTTT.

This clonotype has just a few counts. V is TRBV14 and J is TRBJ2-7; 9 nucleotides line up with TRBD2. CDR1 is SGHDN and CDR2 is FVKESK in the germline V gene. The CDR3 is 15 amino acids. The V segment lost 1 base and the J segment 3 bases; nucleotides outside the gene matches: 4. The CDR3 here is CASSQGLAEHYEQYV. The DNA of the CDR3 is TGTGCCAGCAGCCAAGGACTAGCGGAGCACTACGAGCAGTACGTC.

The genes are TRBV2 and TRBJ2-7, with D perhaps matching TRBD2 (5 bases). V lost 8 bases to trimming and J lost 1 base, with 12 bases between them. Germline V gene data show CDR1 as SNHLY and CDR2 as FYNNEI. The CDR3 totals 13 residues. The CDR3 loop is CASGRSGSYEQYV. As DNA, the CDR3 is TGTGCCAGCGGTCGCAGCGGTTCCTACGAGCAGTACGTC.

This clonotype was recorded once. V usage is TRBV20-1 and J usage is TRBJ2-6, with TRBD1 identical over 10 bases. V was clipped by 5 bases and J by 5 bases; unmatched bases: 9. CDR1 and CDR2 (germline): DFQATT, SNEGSKA (reference sequence). The CDR3 is made up of 16 amino acids. DNA for the CDR3: TGCAGTGCTGTCCGGGACAGGGGCCCCCGGGCCAACGTCCTGACTTTC. This codes for CSAVRDRGPRANVLTF.

The CDR3 DNA follows: TGTGCCAGCATGGGAAGCAATCAGCCCCAGCATTTT. Translated, it gives CASMGSNQPQHF. The chain couples TRBV12-3 or TRBV12-4 to TRBJ1-5; D remains ambiguous. Trimming pared 7 bases from V and 1 base from J, leaving 5 bases between. The CDR3 has 12 amino acids.

The V and J genes are TRBV28 and TRBJ2-1; D might be TRBD2 (5 bases). CDR3 length: 13 amino acids. The V end was cut by 5 bases, the J end by 8 bases, with 13 bases between. Germline V gives CDR1 MDHEN, CDR2 SYDVKM. This chain's CDR3 is CASSPPRVDEQFF. Written as DNA, the CDR3 is TGTGCCAGCAGTCCGCCGAGGGTTGATGAGCAGTTCTTC.

The chain employs TRBV5-1 and TRBJ1-1; D unclear. V shed 4 bases and J shed 3 bases, with 19 bases lying between them. CDR1 and CDR2 from the germline V gene are SGHRS and YFSETQ. This CDR3 is 16 amino acids long. The CDR3 spells CASSPVGPTTYTEAFF. For the CDR3, the DNA is TGCGCCAGCAGCCCCGTTGGACCTACAACGTACACTGAAGCTTTCTTT.

The chain recombines TRBV20-1 with TRBJ1-6; D is possibly TRBD1 (6 bases). Looked up from germline, CDR1 is DFQATT and CDR2 is SNEGSKA (reference sequence). The CDR3 runs 16 residues. V was cut by 5 bases and J by 0 bases, with 14 bases left in between. The CDR3, as DNA: TGCAGTGCTCGCCGGGGGCTGAGCTCCTATAATTCACCCCTCCACTTT. Protein: CSARRGLSSYNSPLHF.

This chain connects TRBV6-2 or TRBV6-3 to TRBJ1-1; D may be TRBD1 (5 bases). The V and J ends lost 2 bases and 0 bases respectively, with 13 bases between them. Germline CDR1 MNHEY, CDR2 SVGEGT. This CDR3 is built from 16 residues. DNA of the CDR3: TGTGCCAGCAGTTACCCAAGCACAGGATTGAACACTGAAGCTTTCTTT. Residues: CASSYPSTGLNTEAFF.

This sequence joins TRBV30 and TRBJ2-2; D possibly uses TRBD1 or TRBD2 (5 bases each). Germline CDR1 is GTSNPN and CDR2 is SVGIG (reference sequence). Trimming pared 7 bases from V and 0 bases from J, leaving 12 bases between. The CDR3 totals 14 residues. Here the CDR3 reads CAFRDGTNTGELFF. The CDR3 region has the DNA TGTGCCTTCCGGGACGGTACGAACACCGGGGAGCTGTTTTTT.

The chain recombines TRBV4-3 with TRBJ1-2; the D is unclear. This CDR3 contains 16 residues. Germline CDR1 LGHNA, CDR2 YSLEER. With 3 bases removed from V and 6 bases from J, the gap between germline ends came to 20 bases. The CDR3 DNA sequence: TGCGCCAGCAGCCAGCTCTATAGGGATGGGTTACATGGCTACACCTTC. Residues: CASSQLYRDGLHGYTF.

This clonotype was detected a few times. V gene TRBV7-2 combines with J gene TRBJ2-7, with D unclear. The length of the CDR3 is 11 residues. V shed 5 bases and J shed 3 bases, with 5 bases lying between them. Per germline, CDR1 SGHTA and CDR2 FQGNSA. Here the CDR3 reads CASSGRYEQYF. The CDR3 DNA reads as TGTGCCAGCAGCGGTCGCTACGAGCAGTACTTC.

The chain combines TRBV4-1 with TRBJ1-5, with TRBD1 matching 8 bases. This CDR3 is 18 amino acids long. The V gene end was trimmed by 4 bases and the J gene end by 7 bases; junction bases not matched to a gene: 18. Germline loops: CDR1 MGHRA, CDR2 YSYEKL. This chain's CDR3 is CASSPRDRLPSNKQPQHF. Here the CDR3 DNA reads TGCGCCAGCAGCCCTCGGGACAGGCTCCCGAGCAATAAGCAGCCCCAGCATTTT.

The chain joins TRBV7-8 to TRBJ2-1; a weak D match, TRBD1 (6 bases). V was trimmed by 5 bases and J by 7 bases, leaving 15 bases between them. Germline V gene lookup returns CDR1 SGHVS and CDR2 FQNEAQ. This CDR3 spans 14 amino acids. The DNA for the CDR3 is TGTGCCAGCAGCCCGCGTGGGACATTTAATGAGCAGTTCTTC. Translating gives CASSPRGTFNEQFF.

The chain recombines TRBV11-2 with TRBJ2-1; 9 positions match TRBD2. V was pared by 5 bases and J by 9 bases, with 14 bases of the junction left unmatched. The CDR3 is 16 amino acids. The germline gives CDR1 SGHAT, CDR2 FQNNGV. This chain's CDR3 is CASSARIAGVFGEQFF. DNA for the CDR3: TGTGCCAGCAGCGCCCGGATAGCGGGAGTTTTCGGTGAGCAGTTCTTC.

The V call is TRBV6-6, the J call TRBJ1-1; D possibly corresponds to TRBD1 (5 bases). V gave up 7 bases and J gave up 1 base, with 13 bases separating them. This CDR3 is built from 14 residues. The germline V gene encodes CDR1 MNHNY and CDR2 SVGAGI (reference sequence). The CDR3 DNA is TGTGCCAGCACCTTGGGGGGGACGAACACTGAAGCTTTCTTT. Translated, it gives CASTLGGTNTEAFF.

The J gene is TRBJ2-1, the V gene TRBV9; TRBD2 aligns across 10 bases. This CDR3 spans 16 amino acids. Per germline, CDR1 SGDLS and CDR2 YYNGEE. The ends lost 7 bases at V and 0 bases at J; junction bases unmatched: 7. The CDR3: CASGTSAASSYNEQFF. The CDR3 nucleotides are TGTGCCAGCGGGACTAGCGCTGCAAGCTCCTACAATGAGCAGTTCTTC. Variable domain in full (rest from reference TRBV9 and TRBJ2-1): DSGVTQTPKHLITATGQRVTLRCSPRSGDLSVYWYQQSLDQGLQFLIQYYNGEERAKGNILERFSAQQFPDLHSELNLSSLELGDSALYFCASGTSAASSYNEQFFGPGTRLTVL.

The rearrangement links TRBV9 to TRBJ1-5; tentatively, D is TRBD1 (6 bases). V lost 1 base and J lost 4, with 12 bases in between. The CDR3 is made up of 15 amino acids. From germline, CDR1 is SGDLS and CDR2 YYNGEE. CDR3 nucleotide sequence: TGTGCCAGCAGCGTATCGGACAGCCGTAATCAGCCCCAGCATTTT. It is translated as CASSVSDSRNQPQHF.

Worth noting for this clonotype: It is unclear where the CDR3 begins or ends on the DNA, so no DNA is shown, and the CDR3 is as TCRdb lists it. V is TRBV27 and J is TRBJ1-2. The CDR3 sequence runs 13 residues, both termini included. In germline, CDR1 is MNHEY, CDR2 SMNVEV (reference sequence). The CDR3 protein is CASSSSSGHGYTF.

The genes are TRBV4-1 and TRBJ1-1; TRBD1 aligns across 7 bases. V shed 1 base and J 1 base; nucleotides not matched to a gene: 6. Germline lookup yields CDR1 MGHRA and CDR2 YSYEKL. The CDR3 loop spans 16 amino acids. CDR3 sequence reads: CASSQGFTGENTEAFF. Here the CDR3 DNA reads TGCGCCAGCAGCCAAGGCTTCACAGGGGAGAACACTGAAGCTTTCTTT.

This sequence joins TRBV12-3 or TRBV12-4 and TRBJ2-3; 10 nucleotides agree with TRBD2. The CDR3 length is 18 residues. Trimming at V came to 6 bases and at J to 2 bases, leaving 14 bases not matched to a gene. CDR3 in DNA: TGTGCCAGCAGGCTCGAGCGGGGGGGCGGGGAGTCCACAGATACGCAGTATTTT. This gives the protein CASRLERGGGESTDTQYF.

The chain is built from TRBV20-1 and TRBJ2-5; the D gene is possibly TRBD1 (6 bases). Germline CDR1 and CDR2: DFQATT and SNEGSKA (reference sequence). Trimming shortened V by 3 bases and J by 5 bases, and 16 bases separated the two germline ends. The CDR3 loop spans 14 amino acids. CDR3 protein: CSASTEGGLETQYF. CDR3 sequence (DNA): TGCAGTGCTAGCACTGAAGGGGGTTTGGAGACCCAGTACTTC.

This sequence joins TRBV7-8 and TRBJ2-5; D may correspond to TRBD1 or TRBD2 (6 bases each). Deletions cut 1 base from V and 2 bases from J, with 17 bases between. CDR1 and CDR2 (germline): SGHVS, FQNEAQ. This CDR3 has 17 residues. The CDR3 here is CASSLVRRGLQQETQYF. Here the CDR3 DNA reads TGTGCCAGCAGCTTAGTTCGTCGGGGGCTACAACAAGAGACCCAGTACTTC.

A single count supports this clonotype. The chain employs TRBV7-2 and TRBJ2-7; the D call may be TRBD1 or TRBD2 (5 bases each). There are 14 residues in the CDR3. V lost 3 bases and J lost 0, with 9 bases in between. CDR1 and CDR2 (germline): SGHTA, FQGNSA. The CDR3 is CASSFGDRSYEQYF. CDR3 nucleotides: TGTGCCAGCAGCTTCGGGGACCGCTCCTACGAGCAGTACTTC.

The chain is built from TRBV15 and TRBJ1-5; D might be TRBD1 (5 bases). The CDR3 has 15 residues. The germline V gene encodes CDR1 LNHNV and CDR2 YYDKDF (reference sequence). V dropped 0 bases and J dropped 7 bases, with 13 bases sitting between them. CDR3 sequence (DNA): TGTGCCACCAGCAGAGATCGGCAGGGAGGGCAGCCCCAGCATTTT. It encodes CATSRDRQGGQPQHF.

The chain has TRBV4-1 and TRBJ1-5; TRBD1 matches 7 bases. The germline V gene has CDR1 MGHRA and CDR2 YSYEKL. The V and J ends lost 0 bases and 5 bases, in that order; junction bases with no gene match: 13. The CDR3 is 18 residues long. CDR3 region: CASSQEWRGRRWDQPQHF. The CDR3 DNA reads TGCGCCAGCAGCCAAGAATGGAGGGGGCGTCGGTGGGATCAGCCCCAGCATTTT.